A single sample is the source of the 28 T cell receptor beta chains below, sequenced in a study of OX40 agonist ivuxolimab in advanced cancers. Sequencing was performed with immunoSEQ multiplex PCR; in TCRdb, only in-frame clones are kept and a portion is missing. The sample records 55,000 to 85,000 clones, approximately 86% being singletons. The specimen was CD4+ or CD8+ T cells sorted from blood, collected in a trial of the OX40 agonist ivuxolimab. Source of these receptors: an adult with an advanced solid tumor such as melanoma, head and neck, liver or kidney cancer.

The rearrangement uses TRBV18 and TRBJ1-1, with D uncertain. The ends were cut back, 5 bases at V and 0 bases at J, with 13 bases in the middle. Germline CDR1 and CDR2: KGHSH and LQKENI. The CDR3 is 15 residues long. The CDR3 nucleotides read TGTGCCAGCTCAGTAGATCGGGTAGTGAACACTGAAGCTTTCTTT. This gives the protein CASSVDRVVNTEAFF. Filled out from reference TRBV18 and TRBJ1-1, the complete variable domain reads NAGVMQNPRHLVRRRGQEARLRCSPMKGHSHVYWYRQLPEEGLKFMVYLQKENIIDESGMPKERFSAEFPKEGPSILRIQQVVRGDSAAYFCASSVDRVVNTEAFFGQGTRLTVV.

V gene TRBV19 combines with J gene TRBJ1-2; 9 bases map to TRBD1. CDR1 is LNHDA and CDR2 is SQIVND in the germline V gene (reference sequence). J gave up 4 bases and V 6 bases, and 3 bases lay outside the gene matches. This CDR3 has 13 amino acids. In nucleotides, the CDR3 is TGTGCCAGTAGGACAGGGGGACTCTATGGCTACACCTTC. Protein sequence: CASRTGGLYGYTF. The variable domain in full, with the rest retrieved from reference TRBV19 and TRBJ1-2, is DGGITQSPKYLFRKEGQNVTLSCEQNLNHDAMYWYRQDPGQGLRLIYYSQIVNDFQKGDIAEGYSVSREKKESFPLTVTSAQKNPTAFYLCASRTGGLYGYTFGSGTRLTVV.

CDR3 sequence: CASSLVAAGAMNTEAFF. DNA of the CDR3: TGTGCCAGCAGCTTAGTTGCGGCAGGGGCTATGAACACTGAAGCTTTCTTT. The J gene is TRBJ1-1, the V gene TRBV7-2; possible D gene TRBD1, 6 bases. CDR1 is SGHTA, CDR2 FQGNSA, per germline. Between the trimmed V and J ends, which lost 1 base and 0 bases, there was a span of 15 bases. This CDR3 contains 17 residues.

This clone has just a few counts. This CDR3 is CASSERDLYEAFF. The DNA of the CDR3 is TGTGCCAGCAGTGAACGGGACCTATATGAAGCTTTCTTT. J is TRBJ1-1 and V is TRBV6-1; the D gene is possibly TRBD1 (5 bases). The ends were cut back, 2 bases at V and 7 bases at J, with 11 bases in the middle. This CDR3 contains 13 residues. Germline-derived CDR1 and CDR2 are MNHNS and SASEGT.

The chain employs TRBV28 and TRBJ1-2, with no clear D. CDR1 and CDR2 (germline): MDHEN, SYDVKM. Trimming removed 5 bases from V and 4 bases from J, with 5 bases in between. The CDR3 sequence is 11 residues long. The CDR3 DNA is TGTGCCAGCAGTCCGAGCTATGGCTACACCTTC. This gives the protein CASSPSYGYTF.

V is TRBV5-1 and J is TRBJ2-7; D unresolved. The germline gives CDR1 SGHRS, CDR2 YFSETQ. V lost 0 bases and J lost 5, with 12 bases in between. The CDR3 loop spans 14 amino acids. CDR3 residues: CASSLDWGSDEQYF. The CDR3 DNA is TGCGCCAGCAGCTTGGATTGGGGATCGGACGAGCAGTACTTC. The complete variable domain, with remaining parts taken from reference TRBV5-1 and TRBJ2-7, reads KAGVTQTPRYLIKTRGQQVTLSCSPISGHRSVSWYQQTPGQGLQFLFEYFSETQRNKGNFPGRFSGRQFSNSRSEMNVSTLELGDSALYLCASSLDWGSDEQYFGPGTRLTVT.

This rearrangement joins TRBV7-9 to TRBJ2-5; 8 nucleotides agree with TRBD1. Germline trimming cut 5 bases from V and 2 bases from J; bases unmatched to any gene: 7. Germline CDR1 and CDR2: SEHNR and FQNEAQ (reference sequence). The CDR3 runs 15 residues. The CDR3 DNA reads TGTGCCAGCAGCCCGGGACAGGTGCTACAAGAGACCCAGTACTTC. It specifies CASSPGQVLQETQYF.

As to this clone: Germline and junction disagree at one end, which may indicate a read error. The genes are TRBV2 and TRBJ1-1, with 8 bases fitting TRBD1. Germline CDR1 SNHLY, CDR2 FYNNEI. This CDR3 is 13 amino acids long. The CDR3 sequence: CASSEVGTGRRDF. In DNA, the CDR3 is TGTGCCAGCAGTGAAGTGGGGACAGGCCGGCGCGACTTT.

The J gene is TRBJ2-3, the V gene TRBV9; 8 bases are a match to TRBD2. Germline CDR1 SGDLS, CDR2 YYNGEE. The V gene end was trimmed by 7 bases and the J gene end by 3 bases; junction bases not matched to a gene: 13. The CDR3 is 16 residues long. The CDR3: CASSPPPRGGTDTQYF. CDR3 in DNA: TGTGCCAGCTCTCCTCCCCCACGGGGGGGTACAGATACGCAGTATTTT.

The chain couples TRBV10-1 to TRBJ2-2; 7 bases are shared with TRBD2. The CDR3 sequence is 14 residues long. V was clipped by 6 bases and J by 0 bases; unmatched bases: 1. Per the germline V gene, CDR1 is WNHNN and CDR2 is SYGVQD (reference sequence). DNA for the CDR3: TGCGCCAGCAGGGCGGGAGCGAACACCGGGGAGCTGTTTTTT. The encoded protein is CASRAGANTGELFF.

This sequence joins TRBV29-1 and TRBJ2-3, with 9 bases identical to TRBD2. Germline trimming cut 1 base from V and 10 bases from J; bases unmatched to any gene: 6. This CDR3 region has 13 residues. Looked up from germline, CDR1 is SQVTM and CDR2 is ANQGSEA. CDR3 DNA: TGCAGCGTTGAAGGACTAGCGGAGCGGGCGCAGTATTTT. Translating gives CSVEGLAERAQYF.

V is TRBV15 and J is TRBJ2-3; D remains ambiguous. The V gene lost 3 bases and the J gene lost 2 bases, with 9 bases spanning the gap. The germline gives CDR1 LNHNV, CDR2 YYDKDF (reference sequence). The CDR3 sequence is 14 residues long. Here the CDR3 reads CATSRAGYTDTQYF. The CDR3 coding sequence is TGTGCCACCAGCAGGGCCGGATACACAGATACGCAGTATTTT.

This chain links TRBV5-4 with TRBJ2-5; possible D gene TRBD2, 6 bases. Trimming removed 4 bases at V and 5 bases at J, with 15 bases between. Germline assignment: CDR1 SGHNT and CDR2 YYREEE (reference sequence). The CDR3 is 14 residues long. The CDR3 DNA is TGTGCCAGCAGCCCCCCCGGGACTCCCGAGACCCAGTACTTC. It is translated as CASSPPGTPETQYF.

This clone was found once. The chain joins TRBV7-9 to TRBJ2-1, with 7 bases identical to TRBD2. CDR1 is SEHNR and CDR2 is FQNEAQ in the germline V gene (reference sequence). The CDR3 spans 13 residues. J gave up 3 bases and V 4 bases, and 0 bases lay outside the gene matches. The CDR3 DNA reads TGTGCCAGCAGCTCGGGGGGCTACAATGAGCAGTTCTTC. It translates to CASSSGGYNEQFF.

J is TRBJ2-3 and V is TRBV10-1; 8 positions match TRBD2. Unmatched junction bases numbered 4, after V lost 2 bases and J lost 6 bases. Germline loops: CDR1 WNHNN, CDR2 SYGVQD (reference sequence). The CDR3 is made up of 14 amino acids. The CDR3 reads CASSEASGWDTQYF. The CDR3 region has the DNA TGCGCCAGCAGTGAGGCTAGCGGGTGGGATACGCAGTATTTT.

The chain recombines TRBV18 with TRBJ2-1, with TRBD2 identical over 10 bases. Trimming at V came to 3 bases and at J to 7 bases, leaving 6 bases not matched to a gene. In germline, CDR1 is KGHSH, CDR2 LQKENI. The CDR3 totals 15 residues. Written as DNA, the CDR3 is TGTGCCAGCTCACCCGGCCTAGCGGGAGCTAATGAGCAGTTCTTC. This translates into CASSPGLAGANEQFF.

V gene TRBV6-1 combines with J gene TRBJ1-3, with D uncertain. This CDR3 spans 15 amino acids. V lost 3 bases and J lost 4, with 13 bases in between. The germline gives CDR1 MNHNS, CDR2 SASEGT. CDR3 nucleotides: TGTGCCAGCAGTGACCCAGCCCTAAAGGGAAACACCATATATTTT. It translates to CASSDPALKGNTIYF.

This sequence joins TRBV7-4 and TRBJ2-2, with D possibly being TRBD2 (5 bases). The CDR3 covers 17 residues. Trimming took off 2 bases at V and 5 bases at J, with 18 bases between the two ends. CDR1 SGHVT and CDR2 SQSDAQ come from the germline V gene. CDR3 in amino acids: CASSLLRLGVPTGELFF. The DNA for the CDR3 is TGTGCCAGCAGCTTATTAAGACTCGGGGTTCCGACCGGGGAGCTGTTTTTT.

The J gene is TRBJ2-5, the V gene TRBV18; D not certain. The CDR3 runs 13 residues. Germline loops: CDR1 KGHSH, CDR2 LQKENI. Between the trimmed V and J ends, which lost 0 bases and 7 bases, there was a span of 9 bases. Written as DNA, the CDR3 is TGTGCCAGCTCACCACCAGGATCCCCGACCCAGTACTTC. Translating it yields CASSPPGSPTQYF.

The chain recombines TRBV7-6 with TRBJ2-3; the D is unclear. CDR3 length: 13 amino acids. V lost 1 base, J lost 2 bases, and 4 bases lay in between. CDR1 is SGHVS, CDR2 FNYEAQ, per germline. Here the CDR3 reads CASSLGTTDTQYF. For the CDR3, the DNA is TGTGCCAGCAGCTTAGGTACCACAGATACGCAGTATTTT.

The chain carries TRBV28 and TRBJ2-5; D is possibly TRBD2 (5 bases). Germline V gene lookup returns CDR1 MDHEN and CDR2 SYDVKM. Trimming took off 1 base at V and 0 bases at J, with 9 bases between the two ends. The CDR3 extends over 15 amino acids. The CDR3: CASSLSLGDQETQYF. CDR3 DNA sequence: TGTGCCAGCAGTTTATCCCTCGGGGACCAAGAGACCCAGTACTTC.

This clone was counted once. The chain recombines TRBV7-9 with TRBJ1-2; 7 bases line up with TRBD1. Germline V CDR1 and CDR2: SEHNR, FQNEAQ (reference sequence). The CDR3 runs to 17 residues. V was pared by 7 bases and J by 1 base, with 15 bases of the junction left unmatched. The CDR3 protein is CASIPILLQGFNYGYTF. CDR3 sequence (DNA): TGTGCCAGCATCCCTATCCTTTTACAGGGGTTTAACTATGGCTACACCTTC. Drawing the rest from reference TRBV7-9 and TRBJ1-2, the complete variable domain is DTGVSQNPRHKITKRGQNVTFRCDPISEHNRLYWYRQTLGQGPEFLTYFQNEAQLEKSRLLSDRFSAERPKGSFSTLEIQRTEQGDSAMYLCASIPILLQGFNYGYTFGSGTRLTVV.

This clone is classed as medium-sized. The V call is TRBV10-3, the J call TRBJ1-6, with a weak D call TRBD1 (5 bases). V was trimmed by 4 bases and J by 9 bases, leaving 10 bases between them. Germline V gene lookup returns CDR1 ENHRY and CDR2 SYGVKD. This CDR3 has 13 amino acids. This CDR3 is CAISVGVSSPLHF. CDR3 bases: TGTGCCATCAGTGTAGGGGTGTCTTCACCCCTCCACTTT.

In this sample, this clone turned up a few times. The chain links TRBV6-6 to TRBJ2-3; 10 positions agree with TRBD2. CDR1 and CDR2 (germline): MNHNY, SVGAGI (reference sequence). The CDR3 length is 15 residues. V gave up 6 bases and J gave up 2 bases; unmatched junction bases: 5. CDR3 loop: CASRLLAGITDTQYF. CDR3 nucleotide sequence: TGTGCCAGCAGATTACTAGCGGGAATCACAGATACGCAGTATTTT.

CDR3 region: CAWEGLAGGLGGETQYF. The CDR3 nucleotides are TGTGCCTGGGAAGGACTAGCGGGGGGCCTGGGGGGAGAGACCCAGTACTTC. The chain recombines TRBV30 with TRBJ2-5, with 14 bases that match TRBD2. V shed 5 bases, J shed 4 bases, and the junction held 12 bases outside the gene matches. The length of the CDR3 is 17 residues. Germline CDR1 GTSNPN, CDR2 SVGIG (reference sequence). The whole variable domain, filled in from reference TRBV30 and TRBJ2-5, reads SQTIHQWPATLVQPVGSPLSLECTVEGTSNPNLYWYRQAAGRGLQLLFYSVGIGQISSEVPQNLSASRPQDRQFILSSKKLLLSDSGFYLCAWEGLAGGLGGETQYFGPGTRLLVL.

The gene calls are TRBV9 and TRBJ2-7; tentative D call: TRBD1 (5 bases). There are 14 residues in the CDR3. Germline CDR1 and CDR2: SGDLS and YYNGEE. Trimming took off 0 bases at V and 3 bases at J, with 10 bases between the two ends. As DNA, the CDR3 is TGTGCCAGCAGCGTAGGAAGGGGAAGCTACGAGCAGTACTTC. Protein product: CASSVGRGSYEQYF.

The chain links TRBV5-1 to TRBJ1-1; D is unclear. Trimming took 2 bases from V and 0 from J, leaving 20 bases between them. CDR1 SGHRS and CDR2 YFSETQ come from the germline V gene. This CDR3 is built from 18 residues. CDR3 sequence (DNA): TGCGCCAGCAGCTTCGAACTCGGAGGACCCAGTATGAACACTGAAGCTTTCTTT. Residues: CASSFELGGPSMNTEAFF.

The chain couples TRBV7-2 to TRBJ1-2, with 10 positions matching TRBD1. From germline, CDR1 is SGHTA and CDR2 FQGNSA. V was pared by 5 bases and J by 0 bases, with 6 bases of the junction left unmatched. The CDR3 runs 16 residues. CDR3 DNA: TGTGCCAGCAGCGGTCCGGGACAGGGGACTAACTATGGCTACACCTTC. Translation gives CASSGPGQGTNYGYTF.